This section outlines one T cell receptor beta chain sequence together with its context. Its antigen is unknown. The sample originates from a study of a mutant IDH1 vaccine in newly diagnosed glioma. Method: immunoSEQ multiplex PCR; TCRdb's copy keeps in-frame clones and lacks some. This sample has tens of thousands of clones, with 84% found just once. Sample time point: week 11, during vaccination. A single vaccine dose contained 300 ug of mutant IDH1 20-mer peptide, and topical imiquimod was used with it. Trimming took 7 bases from V and 5 from J, leaving 20 bases between them. Germline V gene data show CDR1 as MDHEN and CDR2 as SYDVKM. CDR3 length equals 16 residues.

The sequence came from a man aged 30 to 45 with glioma. The material sequenced was PBMCs, taken from a glioma patient whose treatment included an IDH1 peptide vaccine. The chain combines TRBV28 with TRBJ1-4; D remains ambiguous. The CDR3 spells CASNMRNQGRNEKLFF. In nucleotides, the CDR3 is TGTGCCAGCAATATGAGGAACCAAGGGAGAAATGAAAAACTGTTTTTT.